A single sample gave rise to the 27 T cell receptor beta chains below, sequenced in a study of CD8 T cells in ankylosing spondylitis. A single record per CDR3 protein comes from TCRdb applying MiXCR to the 5' RACE reads. This sample has more than 650,000 distinct CDR3 sequences, with around 11% found just once. Study-wide results and caveats: Made up of under 10 highly homologous variants, a TCR beta motif appeared characteristic of ankylosing spondylitis blood.

No antigen has been assigned to these receptors. Sequenced material: blood, either unsorted or a sorted T cell fraction (not recorded which). These receptors all stem from a male donor with ankylosing spondylitis.

The V call is TRBV9, the J call TRBJ2-5; no clear D gene. Trimming removed 0 bases from V and 0 bases from J, with 3 bases in between. This CDR3 region has 13 residues. Germline CDR1 and CDR2: SGDLS and YYNGEE. The CDR3 DNA sequence: TGTGCCAGCAGCGTAGCTAACCAAGAGACCCAGTACTTC. Translation: CASSVANQETQYF.

This clonotype was detected only a few times. J is TRBJ2-3 and V is TRBV7-6, with 10 bases lining up with TRBD2. V was clipped by 3 bases and J by 4 bases; unmatched bases: 7. Germline CDR1 reads SGHVS; CDR2 reads FNYEAQ. CDR3 length equals 16 residues. The CDR3 region has the DNA TGTGCCAGCAGCTTTGTACTAGCGGGACACTCAGATACGCAGTATTTT. It codes for CASSFVLAGHSDTQYF.

This clonotype was picked up a small number of times. V usage is TRBV5-1 and J usage is TRBJ2-7; perhaps TRBD2 as D (5 bases). This CDR3 spans 14 amino acids. Per germline, CDR1 SGHRS and CDR2 YFSETQ. Deletions cut 6 bases from V and 2 bases from J, with 15 bases between. CDR3 DNA sequence: TGCGCCAGCACCAGATACGGGAACACCTACGAGCAGTACTTC. This codes for CASTRYGNTYEQYF.

This clonotype was detected ten times or more. The chain employs TRBV18 and TRBJ2-5; D call uncertain. Deletions cut 0 bases from V and 5 bases from J, with 7 bases between. Germline V gene data show CDR1 as KGHSH and CDR2 as LQKENI. The CDR3 has 13 residues. CDR3 coding DNA: TGTGCCAGCTCACCACCCGGTGGGGAGACCCAGTACTTC. The encoded protein is CASSPPGGETQYF.

The table lists this clonotype with many counts. The chain carries TRBV24-1 and TRBJ2-1; tentatively, D is TRBD2 (6 bases). CDR3 size: 13 residues. The germline V and J ends were trimmed by 1 base and 15 bases, with 15 bases remaining between them. Germline CDR1 KGHDR, CDR2 SFDVKD. CDR3 region: CATSDFSSVLRFF. Written as DNA, the CDR3 is TGTGCCACCAGTGATTTCTCTAGCGTCTTGCGGTTCTTC.

V usage is TRBV7-6 and J usage is TRBJ2-7; perhaps TRBD2 as D (5 bases). Per germline, CDR1 SGHVS and CDR2 FNYEAQ. The CDR3 is made up of 15 amino acids. V was cut by 1 base and J by 0 bases, with 10 bases left in between. The CDR3 bases are TGTGCCAGCAGCTTAGAAGAGGGCTTCTCCTACGAGCAGTACTTC. Translating gives CASSLEEGFSYEQYF. Full variable domain (missing parts from reference TRBV7-6 and TRBJ2-7): GAGVSQSPRYKVTKRGQDVALRCDPISGHVSLYWYRQALGQGPEFLTYFNYEAQQDKSGLPNDRFSAERPEGSISTLTIQRTEQRDSAMYRCASSLEEGFSYEQYFGPGTRLTVT.

V and J are TRBV25-1 and TRBJ2-2, with D possibly TRBD2 on 5 matching bases. The V gene lost 4 bases and the J gene lost 4 bases, with 16 bases spanning the gap. The CDR3 has 16 amino acids. The V gene's germline CDR1 is MGHDK and CDR2 SYGVNS. The CDR3 bases are TGTGCCAGCAGTGGTAAAGTGGGGAGTACCACCGGGGAGCTGTTTTTT. It yields the protein CASSGKVGSTTGELFF.

CDR3 amino acids: CSARGPRGGNEQFF. The CDR3 DNA reads as TGCAGTGCTAGAGGTCCGAGAGGGGGTAATGAGCAGTTCTTC. This sequence joins TRBV20-1 and TRBJ2-1; D possibly corresponds to TRBD1 (6 bases). V lost 1 base and J 7 bases, leaving 14 bases between the germline ends. The CDR3 length is 14 residues. Germline V gene data show CDR1 as DFQATT and CDR2 as SNEGSKA (reference sequence).

A few counts support this clonotype. J is TRBJ2-7 and V is TRBV10-3; 9 bases fit TRBD2. This CDR3 is 13 amino acids long. Trimming at V came to 8 bases and at J to 4 bases, leaving 6 bases not matched to a gene. From germline, CDR1 is ENHRY and CDR2 SYGVKD. The CDR3 DNA reads TGTGCCATCGGATCTAGCGGGACATACGAGCAGTACTTC. It specifies CAIGSSGTYEQYF.

This clonotype was seen a handful of times. The chain carries TRBV28 and TRBJ1-5; tentative D call: TRBD1 (6 bases). V was shortened by 7 bases and J by 2 bases, with 15 bases between the two germline ends. Germline assignment: CDR1 MDHEN and CDR2 SYDVKM. The CDR3 spans 15 residues. The DNA of the CDR3 is TGTGCCAGCAACCCCTTAGAGGGGGGCAATCAGCCCCAGCATTTT. Its protein is CASNPLEGGNQPQHF.

This sequence joins TRBV19 and TRBJ1-5; 7 bases fit TRBD1. The germline V gene has CDR1 LNHDA and CDR2 SQIVND (reference sequence). With 6 bases clipped from V and 7 bases from J, the junction kept 12 bases outside the gene matches. This CDR3 region has 15 residues. This CDR3 is CASSTNAGGRQPQHF. The DNA for the CDR3 is TGTGCCAGTAGCACCAATGCAGGGGGAAGGCAGCCCCAGCATTTT.

This clonotype was counted many times. The chain recombines TRBV6-2 or TRBV6-3 with TRBJ2-1, with D uncertain. CDR3 length equals 11 residues. Germline loops: CDR1 MNHEY, CDR2 SVGEGT. With 6 bases removed from V and 10 bases from J, the gap between germline ends came to 10 bases. DNA for the CDR3: TGTGCCAGCAGCCACCTGATGGAGCAGTTCTTC. Its translation: CASSHLMEQFF.

This clonotype has a handful of counts. The chain employs TRBV19 and TRBJ2-7; 11 bases line up with TRBD1. CDR3 length equals 14 residues. The junction had 3 bases not matched to a gene; V was cut back by 7 bases and J by 1 base. Per germline, CDR1 LNHDA and CDR2 SQIVND (reference sequence). The CDR3 nucleotides read TGTGCCAGTAAGAGGGACAGGGGGTCCTACGAGCAGTACTTC. Its protein is CASKRDRGSYEQYF. The full variable domain, rest sourced from reference TRBV19 and TRBJ2-7, is DGGITQSPKYLFRKEGQNVTLSCEQNLNHDAMYWYRQDPGQGLRLIYYSQIVNDFQKGDIAEGYSVSREKKESFPLTVTSAQKNPTAFYLCASKRDRGSYEQYFGPGTRLTVT.

This clonotype was counted ten times or more. J is TRBJ1-1 and V is TRBV4-3, with 11 bases identical to TRBD1. Unmatched junction bases numbered 8, after V lost 4 bases and J lost 4 bases. Germline CDR1 reads LGHNA; CDR2 reads YSLEER. CDR3 length: 16 amino acids. The CDR3 spells CASSRSDRGLGTEAFF. The CDR3 nucleotides are TGCGCCAGCAGCCGGTCGGACAGGGGGCTGGGCACTGAAGCTTTCTTT.

This clonotype came up a few times. The rearrangement joins TRBV20-1 to TRBJ2-3; 10 bases line up with TRBD2. The V segment lost 4 bases and the J segment 8 bases; nucleotides outside the gene matches: 12. Germline V gene sequence: CDR1 DFQATT, CDR2 SNEGSKA (reference sequence). The CDR3 is 15 residues long. The CDR3 DNA reads as TGCAGTGCTACTAGCGGGGGCCCTTGGCTTCCTACGCAGTATTTT. Translation: CSATSGGPWLPTQYF.

CDR3 sequence (DNA): TGCAGTGCTAGCCAAGGGACAGGGAGTTATGGCTACACCTTC. Translation gives CSASQGTGSYGYTF. The chain carries TRBV20-1 and TRBJ1-2, with 9 bases lining up with TRBD1. Germline-derived CDR1 and CDR2 are DFQATT and SNEGSKA (reference sequence). V lost 3 bases to trimming and J lost 5 bases; unmatched junction nucleotides: 7. The CDR3 extends over 14 amino acids.

There are many counts of this clonotype. The chain links TRBV6-2 or TRBV6-3 to TRBJ1-1; no reliable D call. Between the trimmed V and J ends, which lost 2 bases and 11 bases, there was a span of 9 bases. The CDR3 sequence is 11 residues long. CDR1 is MNHEY and CDR2 is SVGEGT in the germline V gene. Here the CDR3 DNA reads TGTGCCAGCAGTTACCATGTAGCCGCTTTCTTT. Translation: CASSYHVAAFF.

The chain joins TRBV5-1 to TRBJ2-3, with D possibly matching TRBD2 (6 bases). CDR1 SGHRS and CDR2 YFSETQ come from the germline V gene. V was shortened by 4 bases and J by 0 bases, with 12 bases between the two germline ends. CDR3 length equals 15 residues. The CDR3 DNA follows: TGCGCCAGCAGCACCGGGACTGCTAGCACAGATACGCAGTATTTT. This translates into CASSTGTASTDTQYF.

The chain combines TRBV7-2 with TRBJ2-7; weak D call: TRBD1 (6 bases). The CDR3 spans 12 residues. Trimming cost V 5 bases and J 8 bases, with 13 bases left between them. The germline V gene encodes CDR1 SGHTA and CDR2 FQGNSA. The CDR3 loop reads CASSPMDRKQYF. DNA for the CDR3: TGTGCCAGCAGCCCAATGGACAGAAAGCAGTACTTC. Supplemented by reference TRBV7-2 and TRBJ2-7, the full variable domain reads GAGVSQSPSNKVTEKGKDVELRCDPISGHTALYWYRQSLGQGLEFLIYFQGNSAPDKSGLPSDRFSAERTGGSVSTLTIQRTQQEDSAVYLCASSPMDRKQYFGPGTRLTVT.

The chain has TRBV4-2 and TRBJ1-2, with D possibly matching TRBD1 (5 bases). This CDR3 is built from 14 residues. V was trimmed by 1 base and J by 6 bases, leaving 12 bases between them. In germline, CDR1 is LGHNA, CDR2 YNFKEQ. In DNA, the CDR3 is TGTGCCAGCAGCCAAGGGGGGAGTTCGGATGGCTACACCTTC. Amino acid sequence: CASSQGGSSDGYTF.

This clonotype appeared a few times. J is TRBJ1-2 and V is TRBV4-3; D unclear. The CDR3 covers 16 residues. Germline V gene data show CDR1 as LGHNA and CDR2 as YSLEER. The germline V and J ends were trimmed by 0 bases and 3 bases, with 14 bases remaining between them. CDR3: CASSQERALQYYGYTF. CDR3 DNA sequence: TGCGCCAGCAGCCAAGAACGGGCGCTACAATACTATGGCTACACCTTC.

The CDR3 spells CASSFSGAYQETQYF. As DNA, the CDR3 is TGTGCCAGCAGTTTTAGCGGAGCGTACCAAGAGACCCAGTACTTC. V usage is TRBV6-2 or TRBV6-3 and J usage is TRBJ2-5; a weak D match, TRBD2 (6 bases). The CDR3 runs 15 residues. Trimming removed 4 bases at V and 0 bases at J, with 12 bases between. The germline CDR1 and CDR2 sequences are MNHEY and SVGEGT.

V and J are TRBV27 and TRBJ2-2, with D possibly being TRBD2 (5 bases). The CDR3 extends over 16 amino acids. Trimming shortened V by 6 bases and J by 4 bases, and 18 bases separated the two germline ends. CDR1 is MNHEY and CDR2 is SMNVEV in the germline V gene (reference sequence). In nucleotides, the CDR3 is TGTGCCAGCAGCCTAGCCGATCGAGTTGTCACCGGGGAGCTGTTTTTT. This translates into CASSLADRVVTGELFF.

This clonotype was found a few times. This rearrangement joins TRBV4-3 to TRBJ2-3; a possible D gene is TRBD1 (6 bases). This CDR3 region has 15 residues. Looked up from germline, CDR1 is LGHNA and CDR2 is YSLEER. V lost 0 bases and J lost 1, with 8 bases in between. The CDR3 is CASSQDQGRTDTQYF. The CDR3, as DNA: TGCGCCAGCAGCCAAGATCAGGGGCGCACAGATACGCAGTATTTT.

This clonotype came up a few times. This chain connects TRBV20-1 to TRBJ2-7; D assignment may be TRBD1 or TRBD2 (5 bases each). Germline V lookup: CDR1 DFQATT, CDR2 SNEGSKA (reference sequence). V lost 6 bases and J 6 bases, leaving 15 bases between the germline ends. This CDR3 has 12 amino acids. CDR3 DNA sequence: TGCAGTGCAGCCGAACCGAGGGGCGAGCAGTACTTC. Residues: CSAAEPRGEQYF.

This chain uses TRBV18 with TRBJ2-1, with D possibly TRBD1 on 6 matching bases. V was pared by 5 bases and J by 2 bases, with 13 bases between. The CDR3 consists of 15 residues. Looked up from germline, CDR1 is KGHSH and CDR2 is LQKENI. As DNA, the CDR3 is TGTGCCAGCTCATCCGGGACAATCACCTACAATGAGCAGTTCTTC. It specifies CASSSGTITYNEQFF.

The genes are TRBV20-1 and TRBJ2-3; 10 bases are a match to TRBD2. The CDR3 is 13 amino acids. V gave up 7 bases and J gave up 3 bases; unmatched junction bases: 4. Germline V gene lookup returns CDR1 DFQATT and CDR2 SNEGSKA (reference sequence). The CDR3 is CSGASGGTDTQYF. The CDR3 bases are TGCAGTGGGGCTAGCGGGGGAACAGATACGCAGTATTTT.